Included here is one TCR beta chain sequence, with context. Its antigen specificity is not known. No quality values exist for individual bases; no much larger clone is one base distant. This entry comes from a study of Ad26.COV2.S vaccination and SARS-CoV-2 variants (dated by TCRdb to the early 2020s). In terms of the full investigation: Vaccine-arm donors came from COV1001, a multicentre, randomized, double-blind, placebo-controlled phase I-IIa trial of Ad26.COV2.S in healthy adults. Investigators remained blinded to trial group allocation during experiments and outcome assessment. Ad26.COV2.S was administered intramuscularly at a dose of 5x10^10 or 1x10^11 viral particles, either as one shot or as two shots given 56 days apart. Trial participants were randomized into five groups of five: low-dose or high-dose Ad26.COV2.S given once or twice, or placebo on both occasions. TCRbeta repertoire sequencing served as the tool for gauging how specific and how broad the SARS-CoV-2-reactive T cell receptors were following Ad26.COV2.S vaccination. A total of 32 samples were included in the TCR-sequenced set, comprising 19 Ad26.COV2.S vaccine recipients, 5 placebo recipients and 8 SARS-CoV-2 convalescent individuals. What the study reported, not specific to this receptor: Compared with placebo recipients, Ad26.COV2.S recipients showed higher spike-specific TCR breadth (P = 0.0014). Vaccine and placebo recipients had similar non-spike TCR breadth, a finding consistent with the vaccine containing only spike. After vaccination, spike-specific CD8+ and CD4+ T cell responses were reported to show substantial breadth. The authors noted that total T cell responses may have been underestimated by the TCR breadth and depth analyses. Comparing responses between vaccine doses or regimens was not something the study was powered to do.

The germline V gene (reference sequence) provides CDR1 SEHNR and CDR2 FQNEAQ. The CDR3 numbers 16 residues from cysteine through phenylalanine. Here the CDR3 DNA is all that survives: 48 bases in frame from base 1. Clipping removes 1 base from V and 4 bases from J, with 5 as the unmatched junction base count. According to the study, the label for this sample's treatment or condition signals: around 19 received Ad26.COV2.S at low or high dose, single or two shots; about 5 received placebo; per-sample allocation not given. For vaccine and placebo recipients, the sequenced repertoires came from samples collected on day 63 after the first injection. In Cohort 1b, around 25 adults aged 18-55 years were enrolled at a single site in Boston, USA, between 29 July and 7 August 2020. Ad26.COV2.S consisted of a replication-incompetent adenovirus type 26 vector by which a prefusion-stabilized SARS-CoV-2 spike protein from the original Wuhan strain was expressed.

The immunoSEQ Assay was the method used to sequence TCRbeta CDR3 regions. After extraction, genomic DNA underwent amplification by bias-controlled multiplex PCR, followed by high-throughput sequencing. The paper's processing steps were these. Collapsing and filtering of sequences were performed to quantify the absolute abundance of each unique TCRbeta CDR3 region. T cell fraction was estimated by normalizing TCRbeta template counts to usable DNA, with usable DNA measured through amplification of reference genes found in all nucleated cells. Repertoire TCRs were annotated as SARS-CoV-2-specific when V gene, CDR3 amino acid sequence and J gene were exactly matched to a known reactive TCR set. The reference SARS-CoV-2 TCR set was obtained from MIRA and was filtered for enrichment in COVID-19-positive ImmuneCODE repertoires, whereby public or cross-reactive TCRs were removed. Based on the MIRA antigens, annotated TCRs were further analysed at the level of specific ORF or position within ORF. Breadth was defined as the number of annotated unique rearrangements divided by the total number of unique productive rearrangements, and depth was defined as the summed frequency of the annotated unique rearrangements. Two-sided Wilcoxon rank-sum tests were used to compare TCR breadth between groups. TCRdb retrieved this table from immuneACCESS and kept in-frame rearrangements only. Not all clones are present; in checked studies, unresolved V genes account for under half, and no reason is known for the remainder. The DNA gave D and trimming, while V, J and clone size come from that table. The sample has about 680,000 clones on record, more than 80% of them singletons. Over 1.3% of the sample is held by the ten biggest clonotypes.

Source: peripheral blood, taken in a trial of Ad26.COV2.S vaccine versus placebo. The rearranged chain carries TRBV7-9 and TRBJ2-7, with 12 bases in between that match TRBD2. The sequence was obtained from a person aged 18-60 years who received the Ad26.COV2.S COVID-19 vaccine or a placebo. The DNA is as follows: TGTGCCAGCAGCTTAGGCCCCGGGACTAGCGGGTACGAGCAGTACTTC. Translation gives CASSLGPGTSGYEQYF.